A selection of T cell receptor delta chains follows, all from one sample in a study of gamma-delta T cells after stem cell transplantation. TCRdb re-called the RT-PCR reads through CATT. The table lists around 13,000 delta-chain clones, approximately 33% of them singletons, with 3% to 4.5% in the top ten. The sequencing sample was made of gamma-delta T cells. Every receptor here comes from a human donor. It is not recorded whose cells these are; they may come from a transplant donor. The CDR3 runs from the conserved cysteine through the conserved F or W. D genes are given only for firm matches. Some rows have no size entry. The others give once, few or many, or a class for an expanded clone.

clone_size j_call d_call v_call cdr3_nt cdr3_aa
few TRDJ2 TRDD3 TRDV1 TGTGCTCTTGGGGATAGGCCTTCCTACCGTCGGGGGTTGGGGGATACGCTTCCAAGCAAGACAGCACAACTCTTCTTT CALGDRPSYRRGLGDTLPSKTAQLFF
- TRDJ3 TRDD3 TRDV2 TGTGCCTGTGACACCGTGGGGGATATCAGCTCCTGGGACACCCGACAGATGTTTTTC CACDTVGDISSWDTRQMFF
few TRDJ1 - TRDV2 TGTGCCTGTGCCTTGGGGTCCATGTACACCGATAAACTCATCTTT CACALGSMYTDKLIF
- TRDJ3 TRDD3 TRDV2 TGTGCCTGTGACACCTTTCTACTGGGGGATACCTCCTGGGACACCCGACAGATGTTTTTC CACDTFLLGDTSWDTRQMFF
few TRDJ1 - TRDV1 TGTGCTCTTGGGGAACCCATACCGTACTGGGCAACCGATAAACTCATCTTT CALGEPIPYWATDKLIF
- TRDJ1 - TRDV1 TGTGCTCTTGGGGAACGGGCCGGGTCAACGATCATCTTT CALGERAGSTIIF
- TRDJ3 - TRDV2 TGTGCCTGTGACACCCTGGGGACAAGCTCCTGGGACACCCGACAGAGGTTTTTC CACDTLGTSSWDTRQRFF
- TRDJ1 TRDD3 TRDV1 TGTGCTCTTGGGGAACCCCCAAATCCTGGGGGATACGCGTCTACCTACACCGATAAACTCATCTTT CALGEPPNPGGYASTYTDKLIF
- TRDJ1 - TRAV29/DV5 TGTGCAGCTACTACGGCTGTGACGTACACCGATAAACTCATCTTT CAATTAVTYTDKLIF
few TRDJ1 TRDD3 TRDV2 TGTGCCTGTGACACTCGTCTGGGGGATACGGCCGATAAACTCATCTTT CACDTRLGDTADKLIF
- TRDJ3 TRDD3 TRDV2 TGTGCCTGTGACGCCCGACGGCGGGGGATAAGCCGCTCCTGGGACACCCGACAGATGTTTTTC CACDARRRGISRSWDTRQMFF
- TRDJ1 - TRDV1 TGTGCTCTTGGGGAAATAAGGCCCAAGGCCGGGCCCGGCTTGAGCGATAAACTCATCTTT CALGEIRPKAGPGLSDKLIF
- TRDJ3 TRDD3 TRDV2 TGTGCCTGTGACACCGTACTGGGGGATACTATCTCCTGTGACACCCGCCAGATGTTTTTC CACDTVLGDTISCDTRQMFF
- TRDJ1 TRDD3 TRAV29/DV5 TGTGCAGCAAGCGTACTGGGGGATAAGGGTAGTGGCGGTACCGATAAACTCATCTTT CAASVLGDKGSGGTDKLIF
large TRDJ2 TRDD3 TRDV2 TGTGCCTGTGACACCTGGGGGATGACAGCACAACTCTTCTTT CACDTWGMTAQLFF
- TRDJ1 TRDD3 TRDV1 TGTGCTCTTGGGGAACCTCCCCCGCGTCCCATTTCGCGACTGGGGGATTTAGCCACCGATAAACTCATCTTT CALGEPPPRPISRLGDLATDKLIF
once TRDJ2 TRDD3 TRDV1 TGTGCTCTTGGGGAATCTTTCAGTAACCCCACTGGGGGATTTTTGACAGCACAACTCTTCTTT CALGESFSNPTGGFLTAQLFF
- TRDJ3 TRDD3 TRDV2 TGTGCCTGCGACTACTGGGGATACCGGGACACCCGACAGACGTTTTTC CACDYWGYRDTRQTFF
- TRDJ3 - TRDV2 TGTGCCTGTGACTGGGGATCCTGGGACACCCGAAAGATGTTTTTC CACDWGSWDTRKMFF
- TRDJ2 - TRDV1 TGTGCTCTTGGGGAACTAAACCTTACGGGGGCTTTGACAGCACAACTCTTCTTT CALGELNLTGALTAQLFF
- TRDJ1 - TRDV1 TGTGCTCTTGGGATCACCCCGTCGATCTTTAGACTCATCTTT CALGITPSIFRLIF
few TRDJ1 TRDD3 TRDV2 TGTGCCTGTGACGATGGCCTTCCTGGGGGATACGCTGCCCCCACCGATAAACTCATCTTT CACDDGLPGGYAAPTDKLIF
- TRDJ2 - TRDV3 TGTGCTTCCTACTGGGGTATTAAAGCCCCACTCTTCTTT CASYWGIKAPLFF